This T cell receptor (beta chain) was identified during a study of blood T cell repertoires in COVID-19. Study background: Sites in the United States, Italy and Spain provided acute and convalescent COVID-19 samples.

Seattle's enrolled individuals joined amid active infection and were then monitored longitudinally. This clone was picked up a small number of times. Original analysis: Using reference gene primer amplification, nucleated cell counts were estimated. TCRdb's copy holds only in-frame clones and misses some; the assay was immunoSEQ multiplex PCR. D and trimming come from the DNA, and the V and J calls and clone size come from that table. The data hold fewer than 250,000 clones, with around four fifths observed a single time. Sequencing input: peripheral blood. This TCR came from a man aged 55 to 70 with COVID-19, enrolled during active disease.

CDR3 amino acids: CASSLRTGTSSPLHF. Written as DNA, the CDR3 is TGTGCCAGCAGCTTACGGACAGGGACCAGTTCACCCCTCCACTTT. The V call is TRBV7-9, the J call TRBJ1-6, with TRBD1 matching over 8 bases. The CDR3 is 15 residues long. With V trimmed by 2 bases and J by 9 bases, 6 bases remained unmatched. From germline, CDR1 is SEHNR and CDR2 FQNEAQ (reference sequence). Full variable domain (outside the CDR3, taken from reference TRBV7-9 and TRBJ1-6): DTGVSQNPRHKITKRGQNVTFRCDPISEHNRLYWYRQTLGQGPEFLTYFQNEAQLEKSRLLSDRFSAERPKGSFSTLEIQRTEQGDSAMYLCASSLRTGTSSPLHFGNGTRLTVT.